This paragraph reports one TCR beta chain. Some clones are missing from TCRdb's copy, which holds only in-frame ones; the method was immunoSEQ multiplex PCR. The sample contains under 200,000 clones, 60% to 85% of which appear only once. This record comes from a study of blood T cell repertoires in COVID-19. Study-level background: From T cells, B-cell-depleted T cells, or PBMCs came the material, which was cDNA or gDNA.

The ends were cut back, 5 bases at V and 1 base at J, with 11 bases in the middle. CDR3 length: 14 amino acids. In germline, CDR1 is SGHAT, CDR2 FQNNGV. Input material: peripheral blood. The chain couples TRBV11-2 to TRBJ1-1; possibly TRBD1 for D (5 bases). The sequence was collected from a man between 60 and 75 years old with acute or convalescent COVID-19. The CDR3 bases are TGTGCCAGCAGCCCACAGGTGGGGAACACTGAAGCTTTCTTT. Protein sequence: CASSPQVGNTEAFF.